One sample yielded the 29 T cell receptor beta chains listed below, sequenced in a study of CD8 T cells in ankylosing spondylitis. Each CDR3 protein is one row after TCRdb ran MiXCR on the 5' RACE reads. The sample shows around 210,000 distinct CDR3 sequences, less than 9.5% of them seen only once. Sequenced material: blood, either unsorted or a sorted T cell fraction (not recorded which). These receptors all stem from a female donor with ankylosing spondylitis or in good health (not recorded which).

This clonotype was seen ten or more times. The V call is TRBV5-1, the J call TRBJ1-4, with 9 positions matching TRBD1. Trimming took 6 bases from V and 7 from J; bases not matched to a gene: 7. The CDR3 contains 14 residues. Germline CDR1 reads SGHRS; CDR2 reads YFSETQ. CDR3 nucleotides: TGCGCCAGCACCGTGGGACAGGGAGGTGAAAAACTGTTTTTT. Its translation is CASTVGQGGEKLFF. Full variable domain (rest looked up from reference TRBV5-1 and TRBJ1-4): KAGVTQTPRYLIKTRGQQVTLSCSPISGHRSVSWYQQTPGQGLQFLFEYFSETQRNKGNFPGRFSGRQFSNSRSEMNVSTLELGDSALYLCASTVGQGGEKLFFGSGTQLSVL.

This clonotype came up many times. The rearrangement uses TRBV7-9 and TRBJ1-1; TRBD1 might be the D (6 bases). V lost 5 bases and J lost 0, with 13 bases in between. The CDR3 is 15 residues long. Germline assignment: CDR1 SEHNR and CDR2 FQNEAQ (reference sequence). The CDR3 protein is CASSPQGALNTEAFF. DNA for the CDR3: TGTGCCAGCAGCCCACAGGGTGCCCTGAACACTGAAGCTTTCTTT.

This clonotype came up many times. The CDR3 reads CASSSDRAPNYGYTF. The CDR3, as DNA: TGTGCCAGCAGTTCCGACAGGGCCCCTAACTATGGCTACACCTTC. This rearrangement joins TRBV27 to TRBJ1-2, with 7 bases fitting TRBD1. The CDR3 loop spans 15 amino acids. V shed 4 bases and J 0 bases; nucleotides not matched to a gene: 5. CDR1 and CDR2 from the germline V gene are MNHEY and SMNVEV (reference sequence).

This clonotype showed up many times. This chain joins TRBV2 and TRBJ2-1; perhaps D is TRBD1 or TRBD2 (5 bases each). Germline V gene lookup returns CDR1 SNHLY and CDR2 FYNNEI. This CDR3 spans 11 amino acids. V was cut by 6 bases and J by 9 bases, with 9 bases left in between. Here the CDR3 reads CASSRDGEQFF. In nucleotides, the CDR3 is TGTGCCAGCAGCAGGGACGGTGAGCAGTTCTTC.

This clonotype has at least ten counts. This chain joins TRBV20-1 and TRBJ2-1, with 11 bases aligning to TRBD2. Germline CDR1 reads DFQATT; CDR2 reads SNEGSKA (reference sequence). The length of the CDR3 is 13 residues. J lost 6 bases, V lost 6 bases, and 4 bases had no gene match. In DNA form, the CDR3 reads TGCAGTGCCGGGACTAGCGGACCCAATGAGCAGTTCTTC. Translation: CSAGTSGPNEQFF.

This clonotype was counted ten times or more. The chain links TRBV20-1 to TRBJ1-4; D is perhaps TRBD1 (6 bases). Germline values: CDR1 DFQATT, CDR2 SNEGSKA (reference sequence). The CDR3 runs 14 residues. CDR3 region: CSPIRGGTNEKLFF. The CDR3 nucleotides read TGCAGCCCGATAAGGGGGGGTACTAATGAAAAACTGTTTTTT.

This clonotype has ten or more counts. The chain uses TRBV7-2 and TRBJ2-1, with 10 bases fitting TRBD2. CDR1 and CDR2 from the germline V gene are SGHTA and FQGNSA. The CDR3 runs 16 residues. V trimming: 1 base; J trimming: 10 bases; junction bases outside the gene matches: 10. The DNA for the CDR3 is TGTGCCAGCAGCTTAGTGCTAGCGGGGGCCCCATCGGAGCAGTTCTTC. Translating it yields CASSLVLAGAPSEQFF. The full variable domain, rest sourced from reference TRBV7-2 and TRBJ2-1, is GAGVSQSPSNKVTEKGKDVELRCDPISGHTALYWYRQSLGQGLEFLIYFQGNSAPDKSGLPSDRFSAERTGGSVSTLTIQRTQQEDSAVYLCASSLVLAGAPSEQFFGPGTRLTVL.

The rearrangement joins TRBV14 to TRBJ2-2; no clear D. With 4 bases removed from V and 1 base from J, the gap between germline ends came to 10 bases. The CDR3 runs to 15 residues. Germline values: CDR1 SGHDN, CDR2 FVKESK. The CDR3 region is CASSRPLGNTGELFF. CDR3 coding DNA: TGTGCCAGCAGCCGGCCACTTGGGAACACCGGGGAGCTGTTTTTT. The full variable domain, with the rest looked up from reference TRBV14 and TRBJ2-2, is EAGVTQFPSHSVIEKGQTVTLRCDPISGHDNLYWYRRVMGKEIKFLLHFVKESKQDESGMPNNRFLAERTGGTYSTLKVQPAELEDSGVYFCASSRPLGNTGELFFGEGSRLTVL.

This clonotype was seen at least ten times. The chain combines TRBV7-2 with TRBJ1-1; D is undetermined. Germline assignment: CDR1 SGHTA and CDR2 FQGNSA. Trimming left V 2 bases short and J 1 base short, with 5 bases between. The CDR3 spans 13 residues. In DNA form, the CDR3 reads TGTGCCAGCAGCTTAATATGGAACACTGAAGCTTTCTTT. It yields the protein CASSLIWNTEAFF.

At least ten counts were recorded for this clonotype. CDR3 coding DNA: TGTGCCACGAGGAGGGACACCGGGGAGCTGTTTTTT. Residues: CATRRDTGELFF. V is TRBV15 and J is TRBJ2-2; weak D call: TRBD2 (6 bases). The CDR3 is made up of 12 amino acids. The V gene's germline CDR1 is LNHNV and CDR2 YYDKDF (reference sequence). V was trimmed by 9 bases and J by 3 bases, leaving 8 bases between them.

The table lists this clonotype with a few counts. J is TRBJ2-3 and V is TRBV7-6; possibly TRBD2 for D (6 bases). The CDR3 spans 14 residues. V was clipped by 3 bases and J by 1 base, with 8 bases between them. CDR1 is SGHVS and CDR2 is FNYEAQ in the germline V gene. The CDR3 DNA is TGTGCCAGCAGCTTGCGACTAGGCACAGATACGCAGTATTTT. The encoded protein is CASSLRLGTDTQYF.

This clonotype was seen only a few times. V usage is TRBV7-7 and J usage is TRBJ2-5; D is perhaps TRBD1 or TRBD2 (6 bases each). Germline CDR1 SSHAT, CDR2 FNYEAQ (reference sequence). This CDR3 comprises 16 residues. Trimming took off 6 bases at V and 5 bases at J, with 22 bases between the two ends. CDR3 in amino acids: CASRIQGALALETQYF. CDR3 bases: TGTGCCAGCAGGATACAGGGCGCACTAGCCCTGGAGACCCAGTACTTC. Filled out from reference TRBV7-7 and TRBJ2-5, the complete variable domain reads GAGVSQSPRYKVTKRGQDVTLRCDPISSHATLYWYQQALGQGPEFLTYFNYEAQPDKSGLPSDRFSAERPEGSISTLTIQRTEQRDSAMYRCASRIQGALALETQYFGPGTRLLVL.

There are many counts of this clonotype. CDR3 nucleotide sequence: TGCAGCGTTGAAGAATTCGAACAGGGGACCGGGGAGCTGTTTTTT. Protein product: CSVEEFEQGTGELFF. The chain joins TRBV29-1 to TRBJ2-2; 7 nucleotides agree with TRBD1. V was clipped by 0 bases and J by 5 bases; unmatched bases: 6. This CDR3 region has 15 residues. Germline values: CDR1 SQVTM, CDR2 ANQGSEA.

This clonotype was seen ten or more times. The chain couples TRBV12-3 or TRBV12-4 to TRBJ1-5; D is uncertain. V lost 6 bases to trimming and J lost 0 bases, with 12 bases between them. The CDR3 totals 15 residues. Written as DNA, the CDR3 is TGTGCCAGCAGCCGCGGGGATTATAGCAATCAGCCCCAGCATTTT. This gives the protein CASSRGDYSNQPQHF.

This clonotype was detected only a few times. V and J are TRBV9 and TRBJ2-1; 11 bases are a match to TRBD2. J gave up 3 bases and V 3 bases, and 2 bases lay outside the gene matches. The CDR3 consists of 15 residues. Germline lookup yields CDR1 SGDLS and CDR2 YYNGEE. Here the CDR3 DNA reads TGTGCCAGCAGCGAGGGGACTAGCGGCTACAATGAGCAGTTCTTC. This gives the protein CASSEGTSGYNEQFF. Looking up the rest from reference TRBV9 and TRBJ2-1 gives the full variable domain: DSGVTQTPKHLITATGQRVTLRCSPRSGDLSVYWYQQSLDQGLQFLIQYYNGEERAKGNILERFSAQQFPDLHSELNLSSLELGDSALYFCASSEGTSGYNEQFFGPGTRLTVL.

This clonotype came up many times. The chain joins TRBV7-2 to TRBJ2-1; 9 nucleotides line up with TRBD2. Germline CDR1 is SGHTA and CDR2 is FQGNSA. The J segment lost 9 bases and the V segment lost 0 bases, leaving 9 bases of the junction unmatched. The CDR3 has 16 residues. The CDR3 DNA sequence: TGTGCCAGCAGCTTAGCGGTTAGCAGCGGGAGGAGTGAGCAGTTCTTC. Translated: CASSLAVSSGRSEQFF. The whole variable domain, filled in from reference TRBV7-2 and TRBJ2-1, reads GAGVSQSPSNKVTEKGKDVELRCDPISGHTALYWYRQSLGQGLEFLIYFQGNSAPDKSGLPSDRFSAERTGGSVSTLTIQRTQQEDSAVYLCASSLAVSSGRSEQFFGPGTRLTVL.

Many counts were recorded for this clonotype. V is TRBV6-1 and J is TRBJ1-2, with TRBD1 matching over 10 bases. With 4 bases clipped from V and 8 bases from J, the junction kept 7 bases outside the gene matches. Per germline, CDR1 MNHNS and CDR2 SASEGT. The CDR3 has 14 amino acids. The CDR3 DNA sequence: TGTGCCAGCAGTGTCCGGGACAGGGGAGCGGGCTACACCTTC. Translated: CASSVRDRGAGYTF.

This clonotype was detected many times. The chain recombines TRBV6-2 or TRBV6-3 with TRBJ2-1; D not certain. The CDR3 consists of 13 residues. Looked up from germline, CDR1 is MNHEY and CDR2 is SVGEGT. V lost 7 bases, J lost 4 bases, and 11 bases lay in between. CDR3 DNA: TGTGCCAGCACCCGGGCCGGTTACAATGAGCAGTTCTTC. It is translated as CASTRAGYNEQFF.

At least ten counts were recorded for this clonotype. The chain is built from TRBV5-1 and TRBJ2-2, with D maybe TRBD2 (6 bases). Germline CDR1 SGHRS, CDR2 YFSETQ. The V end lost 7 bases, the J end lost 6 bases, and 16 bases lay between the germline ends. The CDR3 spans 14 residues. The CDR3 loop reads CASRKEGRAGELFF. The CDR3 DNA sequence: TGCGCCAGCCGAAAGGAGGGCCGGGCCGGGGAGCTGTTTTTT.

This clonotype was counted many times. The chain has TRBV18 and TRBJ2-1, with D tentatively TRBD1 or TRBD2 (6 bases each). This CDR3 is 14 amino acids long. V was trimmed by 4 bases and J by 8 bases, leaving 15 bases between them. Looked up from germline, CDR1 is KGHSH and CDR2 is LQKENI. CDR3 loop: CASSRGLATDEQFF. CDR3 sequence (DNA): TGTGCCAGCTCACGGGGGCTAGCGACTGATGAGCAGTTCTTC.

This clonotype was detected ten times or more. This chain's CDR3 is CASSHSYRRTGREPQHF. CDR3 nucleotide sequence: TGTGCCAGCAGCCACTCCTACCGACGAACCGGCAGGGAGCCCCAGCATTTT. V is TRBV7-8 and J is TRBJ1-5, with D possibly TRBD1 on 5 matching bases. This CDR3 is built from 17 residues. Germline V gives CDR1 SGHVS, CDR2 FQNEAQ. Trimming shortened V by 5 bases and J by 8 bases, and 25 bases separated the two germline ends.

The J gene is TRBJ1-1, the V gene TRBV28; no reliable D call. The V gene lost 6 bases and the J gene lost 7 bases, with 12 bases spanning the gap. In germline, CDR1 is MDHEN, CDR2 SYDVKM. CDR3 length: 12 amino acids. The CDR3 reads CASRIKGIEAFF. The DNA for the CDR3 is TGTGCCAGCAGAATTAAGGGTATTGAAGCTTTCTTT.

This clonotype was detected many times. V is TRBV6-2 or TRBV6-3 and J is TRBJ2-7; 10 bases are a match to TRBD2. Per germline, CDR1 MNHEY and CDR2 SVGEGT. J gave up 5 bases and V 2 bases, and 6 bases lay outside the gene matches. The CDR3 has 15 residues. The CDR3 DNA sequence: TGTGCCAGCAGTTACGGTCTAGCGGGAGTTAACGAGCAGTACTTC. Amino acid sequence: CASSYGLAGVNEQYF.

This clonotype showed up many times. V gene TRBV7-6 combines with J gene TRBJ2-1; the D gene could be TRBD1 or TRBD2 (5 bases each). The CDR3 sequence is 14 residues long. Germline CDR1 reads SGHVS; CDR2 reads FNYEAQ. V was clipped by 5 bases and J by 7 bases, with 15 bases between them. CDR3 coding DNA: TGTGCCAGCAGCCAAGGGGACGCCCGAAATGAGCAGTTCTTC. As protein: CASSQGDARNEQFF.

There are many counts of this clonotype. The chain employs TRBV12-3 or TRBV12-4 and TRBJ2-2; perhaps TRBD1 as D (6 bases). The CDR3 is 15 amino acids. Trimming left V 3 bases short and J 4 bases short, with 12 bases between. CDR3 bases: TGTGCCAGCAGTTTGGGGGCGCCGGGCACCGGGGAGCTGTTTTTT. It yields the protein CASSLGAPGTGELFF.

This clonotype was counted at least ten times. The V gene is TRBV7-9, the J gene TRBJ2-7, with D perhaps TRBD2 (6 bases). There are 15 residues in the CDR3. Germline CDR1 SEHNR, CDR2 FQNEAQ (reference sequence). V was clipped by 1 base and J by 0 bases, with 10 bases between them. The CDR3 reads CASSLVAGSSYEQYF. CDR3 sequence (DNA): TGTGCCAGCAGCTTAGTGGCGGGGAGCTCCTACGAGCAGTACTTC.

The V gene is TRBV20-1, the J gene TRBJ2-5; possibly TRBD1 or TRBD2 for D (5 bases each). Germline CDR1 reads DFQATT; CDR2 reads SNEGSKA (reference sequence). This CDR3 comprises 13 residues. Trimming removed 5 bases from V and 5 bases from J, with 15 bases in between. CDR3 DNA sequence: TGCAGTGCTCCCCCTGGAGAGGGGGAGACCCAGTACTTC. Translated: CSAPPGEGETQYF.

The J gene is TRBJ1-2, the V gene TRBV7-2, with D uncertain. Germline CDR1 and CDR2: SGHTA and FQGNSA. The length of the CDR3 is 15 residues. Deletions cut 5 bases from V and 8 bases from J, with 21 bases between. CDR3 bases: TGTGCCAGCAGCCCGGACTCATTCCCTGGTGGAGGCTACACCTTC. Translated: CASSPDSFPGGGYTF.

At least ten counts were recorded for this clonotype. DNA for the CDR3: TGCGCCAGCAGTGAGCCTCCTGGGACTAGGTTTACGCAGTATTTT. Protein sequence: CASSEPPGTRFTQYF. The chain has TRBV10-2 and TRBJ2-3; 8 bases agree with TRBD2. This CDR3 has 15 amino acids. The germline gives CDR1 WSHSY, CDR2 SAAADI. V shed 2 bases, J shed 8 bases, and the junction held 9 bases outside the gene matches.